This entry lists 13 T cell receptor beta chains sequenced from one sample in a study of T cell responses to AZD1222 COVID-19 vaccine. The table came from immunoSEQ multiplex PCR; TCRdb's copy has only in-frame clones and leaves some out. This sample has 100,000 to 120,000 clones, with around 82% found just once. Specimen: peripheral blood, collected on day 0 of AZD1222 vaccination. These receptor sequences come from an adult in good health.

The chain joins TRBV27 to TRBJ1-5, with D perhaps TRBD1 (5 bases). CDR1 MNHEY and CDR2 SMNVEV come from the germline V gene (reference sequence). This CDR3 is built from 15 residues. V lost 4 bases to trimming and J lost 7 bases, with 17 bases between them. CDR3 sequence reads: CASSYKGSERQPQHF. In nucleotides, the CDR3 is TGTGCCAGCAGTTATAAGGGGTCGGAGAGACAGCCCCAGCATTTT.

CDR3 region: CASSLGRNTNYGYTF. The CDR3 DNA reads TGTGCCAGCAGCTTGGGCAGGAATACTAACTATGGCTACACCTTC. This chain joins TRBV5-4 and TRBJ1-2; D uncertain. V was clipped by 0 bases and J by 0 bases, with 9 bases between them. This CDR3 has 15 amino acids. Germline V gene sequence: CDR1 SGHNT, CDR2 YYREEE (reference sequence).

The CDR3 reads CASSLRVVAYNEQFF. The CDR3 nucleotides read TGTGCCAGCAGCTTAAGGGTTGTCGCCTACAATGAGCAGTTCTTC. The J gene is TRBJ2-1, the V gene TRBV7-3; no definite D call. This CDR3 comprises 15 residues. V was clipped by 1 base and J by 2 bases, with 9 bases between them. Germline CDR1 and CDR2: SGHTA and FQGTGA.

V usage is TRBV7-9 and J usage is TRBJ2-7; 7 bases are a match to TRBD1. The V segment lost 4 bases and the J segment 7 bases; nucleotides outside the gene matches: 10. Germline CDR1 SEHNR, CDR2 FQNEAQ (reference sequence). There are 14 residues in the CDR3. The CDR3 sequence: CASSSRTGSGEQYF. CDR3 bases: TGTGCCAGCAGCTCCCGGACAGGCTCTGGGGAGCAGTACTTC.

The chain combines TRBV19 with TRBJ2-5; tentatively, D is TRBD1 (6 bases). Germline CDR1 is LNHDA and CDR2 is SQIVND (reference sequence). This CDR3 comprises 15 residues. Deletions cut 3 bases from V and 6 bases from J, with 17 bases between. CDR3 sequence: CASSIPGHLTKTQYF. The CDR3 nucleotides are TGTGCCAGTAGTATCCCGGGACACCTTACCAAGACCCAGTACTTC.

The rearrangement joins TRBV27 to TRBJ1-5; D unclear. The CDR3 is made up of 15 amino acids. Germline CDR1 reads MNHEY; CDR2 reads SMNVEV (reference sequence). Trimming cost V 5 bases and J 5 bases, with 16 bases left between them. The CDR3 loop is CASSQEALAHQPQHF. The CDR3 region has the DNA TGTGCCAGCAGTCAGGAAGCCTTAGCGCATCAGCCCCAGCATTTT.

The J gene is TRBJ2-3, the V gene TRBV24-1; TRBD2 is a possible D gene (5 bases). The CDR3 runs 16 residues. Trimming took off 1 base at V and 1 base at J, with 11 bases between the two ends. Germline V gives CDR1 KGHDR, CDR2 SFDVKD. DNA of the CDR3: TGTGCCACCAGTGATTTACAGTTCGGGGGCACAGATACGCAGTATTTT. It specifies CATSDLQFGGTDTQYF.

This clone was counted a single time. The V and J genes are TRBV18 and TRBJ2-2; a weak D match, TRBD2 (6 bases). The CDR3 has 15 residues. Germline V gene data show CDR1 as KGHSH and CDR2 as LQKENI. Deletions cut 4 bases from V and 3 bases from J, with 12 bases between. The CDR3 protein is CASSLSGTDTGELFF. CDR3 sequence (DNA): TGTGCCAGCTCACTCTCGGGGACTGACACCGGGGAGCTGTTTTTT.

V gene TRBV4-3 combines with J gene TRBJ2-1; 9 nucleotides line up with TRBD2. CDR3 length: 15 amino acids. Per germline, CDR1 LGHNA and CDR2 YSLEER. Trimming at V came to 4 bases and at J to 3 bases, leaving 4 bases not matched to a gene. The CDR3 coding sequence is TGCGCCAGCAGCCCCTCGACTAGCGGCTACAATGAGCAGTTCTTC. Its protein product is CASSPSTSGYNEQFF.

V and J are TRBV6-5 and TRBJ1-2, with D possibly being TRBD1 (5 bases). The CDR3 sequence is 13 residues long. The V end lost 7 bases, the J end lost 8 bases, and 17 bases lay between the germline ends. Germline V gene sequence: CDR1 MNHEY, CDR2 SVGAGI. The CDR3 DNA follows: TGTGCCAGCAATACAGTGCCGGGGGAAGGCTACACCTTC. This sequence encodes CASNTVPGEGYTF.

V usage is TRBV4-3 and J usage is TRBJ2-2; D possibly corresponds to TRBD1 (6 bases). Germline V lookup: CDR1 LGHNA, CDR2 YSLEER. Trimming shortened V by 0 bases and J by 2 bases, and 13 bases separated the two germline ends. The CDR3 length is 17 residues. CDR3 region: CASSQDSRTANTGELFF. DNA for the CDR3: TGCGCCAGCAGCCAAGATTCCAGGACAGCAAACACCGGGGAGCTGTTTTTT.

The rearrangement joins TRBV6-5 to TRBJ2-2, with D possibly matching TRBD1 (6 bases). Between the trimmed V and J ends, which lost 7 bases and 4 bases, there was a span of 16 bases. Germline CDR1 and CDR2: MNHEY and SVGAGI. The CDR3 is 15 amino acids. In DNA form, the CDR3 reads TGTGCCAGCACCCCAGTGGGGGCGGGCACCGGGGAGCTGTTTTTT. Protein sequence: CASTPVGAGTGELFF.

CDR3 residues: CASDRGGTGELFF. The CDR3 DNA follows: TGTGCCAGCGACAGGGGGGGCACCGGGGAGCTGTTTTTT. The rearrangement uses TRBV19 and TRBJ2-2; 9 bases fit TRBD1. Per the germline V gene, CDR1 is LNHDA and CDR2 is SQIVND (reference sequence). The V segment lost 9 bases and the J segment 4 bases; nucleotides outside the gene matches: 3. The length of the CDR3 is 13 residues.